A selection of T cell receptor beta chains follows, all from one sample in a study of T-cell reconstitution after alpha-beta-depleted transplantation in children. A single record per CDR3 protein comes from TCRdb applying MiXCR to the PCR reads. The data contain some 460,000 distinct CDR3 sequences, roughly 16% of them singletons. Sequenced here: PBMCs, mostly from graft donor cells, sampled 360 days after TCRalphabeta/CD19-depleted stem cell transplant. These receptors were taken from a boy under two years old who had a stem cell transplant for Wiskott-Aldrich syndrome, so the T cells may come from the graft donor. Each CDR3 is given with its conserved first and last residue. The D gene is left open where the match is weak. Expanded clones are given a class, and other clones once, few, many or no size at all.

j_gene | v_gene | d_gene | abundance | CDR3aa | CDR3nt
TRBJ2-6 | TRBV5-1 | NA | NA | CASSPEWGASGANVLTF | TGCGCCAGCAGCCCCGAGTGGGGGGCCTCTGGGGCCAACGTCCTGACTTTC
TRBJ2-1 | TRBV5-4 | TRBD1 | few | CASSRLGQVDNEQFF | TGTGCCAGCAGCCGTTTGGGACAGGTGGACAATGAGCAGTTCTTC
TRBJ1-1 | TRBV6-5 | TRBD1 | NA | CASSFGRGLLNTEAFF | TGTGCCAGCAGTTTTGGAAGGGGGCTATTGAACACTGAAGCTTTCTTT
TRBJ2-1 | TRBV24-1 | TRBD2 | few | CATSDSPTSGNYNEQFF | TGTGCCACCAGTGATTCCCCGACTAGCGGGAATTACAATGAGCAGTTCTTC
TRBJ2-6 | TRBV10-3 | TRBD1 | NA | CAIKGTGESSGANVLTF | TGTGCCATCAAAGGGACAGGGGAATCCTCTGGGGCCAACGTCCTGACTTTC
TRBJ2-3 | TRBV3-1 | TRBD2 | NA | CASSQDRPSGGRDTQYF | TGTGCCAGCAGCCAAGATCGGCCTAGCGGGGGCAGAGATACGCAGTATTTT
TRBJ2-5 | TRBV24-1 | NA | NA | CATSDLYGGEETQYF | TGTGCCACCAGTGATTTGTATGGGGGCGAAGAGACCCAGTACTTC
TRBJ2-5 | TRBV20-1 | NA | many | CSARMDGETQYF | TGCAGTGCTAGAATGGACGGGGAGACCCAGTACTTC
TRBJ2-5 | TRBV20-1 | NA | NA | CCARDSLDPMYQETQYF | TGCTGTGCTAGAGATTCGTTAGATCCTATGTACCAAGAGACCCAGTACTTC
TRBJ2-2 | TRBV2 | TRBD2 | few | CASIQPGLAGTGELFF | TGTGCCAGCATCCAGCCTGGACTAGCGGGTACCGGGGAGCTGTTTTTT
TRBJ2-2 | TRBV2 | NA | NA | CASQEIQGTGELFF | TGTGCCAGCCAGGAAATACAGGGAACCGGGGAGCTGTTTTTT
TRBJ2-1 | TRBV15 | NA | NA | CATSRGLARLDNEQFF | TGTGCCACCAGCAGAGGGCTAGCTCGCTTGGACAATGAGCAGTTCTTC
TRBJ2-1 | TRBV6-1 | TRBD2 | NA | CASSVGKTSGGANEQFF | TGTGCCAGCAGTGTGGGAAAAACTAGCGGGGGGGCTAATGAGCAGTTCTTC
TRBJ2-1 | TRBV20-1 | TRBD2 | NA | CSAIKREGWNEQFF | TGCAGTGCCATAAAGCGGGAGGGCTGGAATGAGCAGTTCTTC
TRBJ2-1 | TRBV5-1 | NA | NA | CASSLDRNSHNEQFF | TGCGCCAGCAGCCTCGACCGTAACTCACACAATGAGCAGTTCTTC
TRBJ1-2 | TRBV28 | TRBD1 | NA | CASSLEYRDRVYPHYGYTF | TGTGCCAGCAGTCTGGAGTACCGGGACAGGGTATACCCCCACTATGGCTACACCTTC
TRBJ1-4 | TRBV29-1 | NA | NA | CSVLDGRNEKLFF | TGCAGCGTTTTGGACGGCAGAAATGAAAAACTGTTTTTT
TRBJ2-5 | TRBV5-1 | NA | NA | CASSSDRTEQETQYF | TGCGCCAGCAGCTCAGATCGGACAGAACAAGAGACCCAGTACTTC
TRBJ1-2 | TRBV7-2 | TRBD1 | few | CASSSKQGFNYGYTF | TGTGCCAGCAGCTCTAAACAGGGGTTTAACTATGGCTACACCTTC
TRBJ2-5 | TRBV6-5 | NA | NA | CASSYPDGDWYSKETQYF | TGTGCCAGCAGTTACCCTGATGGGGATTGGTACTCTAAAGAGACCCAGTACTTC
TRBJ2-2 | TRBV12-3/TRBV12-4 | TRBD2 | few | CASSLVPSGVGGELFF | TGTGCCAGCAGTTTAGTCCCTAGCGGAGTTGGAGGGGAGCTGTTTTTT
TRBJ2-1 | TRBV11-3 | TRBD1 | NA | CASSFQGALRISEQFF | TGTGCCAGCAGCTTTCAGGGGGCTCTACGGATATCAGAGCAGTTCTTC
TRBJ2-7 | TRBV6-2/TRBV6-3 | NA | NA | CASRFRDPWEQYF | TGTGCCAGCAGATTCCGGGACCCCTGGGAGCAGTACTTC
TRBJ1-5 | TRBV3-1 | TRBD1 | NA | CASSPGSTGIGQPQHF | TGTGCCAGCAGTCCCGGATCGACAGGGATCGGGCAGCCCCAGCATTTT
TRBJ2-1 | TRBV30 | TRBD2 | NA | CAWSGNSGRNHEQFF | TGTGCCTGGAGTGGGAATAGCGGGAGGAACCATGAGCAGTTCTTC
TRBJ1-1 | TRBV7-9 | NA | NA | CASTRATEAFF | TGTGCCAGCACCCGGGCCACTGAAGCTTTCTTT
TRBJ2-1 | TRBV7-9 | TRBD1 | NA | CASSLGTGGLKNEQFF | TGTGCCAGCAGCTTAGGGACAGGGGGCTTAAAGAATGAGCAGTTCTTC
TRBJ2-7 | TRBV3-1 | TRBD1 | few | CASSPQGGPLEQYF | TGTGCCAGCAGCCCACAGGGGGGACCTCTCGAGCAGTACTTC